These 20 T cell receptor beta chains were all obtained from the same sample, sequenced in a study of CD8+ T cells in alopecia areata. As to treatment: oral pan-JAK inhibitor, 5-10 mg twice daily. After isolation, RNA underwent reverse transcription to generate cDNA as the sequencing template. Sequencing used immunoSEQ multiplex PCR; TCRdb keeps in-frame clones, though not all of them. The table lists some 120,000 clones, roughly three fifths of them singletons. The sequenced sample was CD8+ T cells sorted from blood, obtained at week 24, from a patient treated with tofacitinib. These receptors originate from a human donor with alopecia areata.

This chain joins TRBV28 and TRBJ2-2; the D is unclear. In germline, CDR1 is MDHEN, CDR2 SYDVKM. V lost 6 bases and J 9 bases, leaving 17 bases between the germline ends. The CDR3 runs to 14 residues. CDR3 nucleotides: TGTGCCAGCAGCCCGACGGCATGGGATCGGGAGCTGTTTTTT. Translating gives CASSPTAWDRELFF. Full variable domain (remainder filled in from reference TRBV28 and TRBJ2-2): DVKVTQSSRYLVKRTGEKVFLECVQDMDHENMFWYRQDPGLGLRLIYFSYDVKMKEKGDIPEGYSVSREKKERFSLILESASTNQTSMYLCASSPTAWDRELFFGEGSRLTVL.

The chain joins TRBV7-9 to TRBJ1-2; unclear D gene. The V and J ends lost 8 bases and 2 bases respectively, with 9 bases between them. Looked up from germline, CDR1 is SEHNR and CDR2 is FQNEAQ (reference sequence). This CDR3 contains 12 residues. The CDR3 is CASFNLNYGYTF. DNA of the CDR3: TGTGCCAGCTTCAATCTGAACTATGGCTACACCTTC.

This chain links TRBV19 with TRBJ1-5; D not resolved. Germline CDR1 and CDR2: LNHDA and SQIVND (reference sequence). This CDR3 comprises 17 residues. Between the trimmed V and J ends, which lost 4 bases and 0 bases, there was a span of 16 bases. The CDR3 sequence is CASSTLRTTRSNQPQHF. Here the CDR3 DNA reads TGTGCCAGTAGTACCCTTCGGACCACTCGTAGCAATCAGCCCCAGCATTTT.

This clone was seen a few times. The CDR3 is CAWSVKGLSYEQYF. The CDR3 DNA reads TGTGCCTGGAGTGTCAAAGGGTTATCCTACGAGCAGTACTTC. V usage is TRBV30 and J usage is TRBJ2-7; D unresolved. Trimming took 0 bases from V and 1 from J, leaving 10 bases between them. Germline loops: CDR1 GTSNPN, CDR2 SVGIG (reference sequence). The CDR3 spans 14 residues.

This rearrangement joins TRBV30 to TRBJ2-2; D unclear. CDR3 length equals 14 residues. Germline CDR1 is GTSNPN and CDR2 is SVGIG (reference sequence). Trimming cost V 5 bases and J 0 bases, with 10 bases left between them. In DNA form, the CDR3 reads TGTGCCTGGGACCGCGGCCCGAACACCGGGGAGCTGTTTTTT. Protein sequence: CAWDRGPNTGELFF.

This clone was observed a single time. The rearrangement uses TRBV7-9 and TRBJ2-3; D not certain. Trimming pared 4 bases from V and 6 bases from J, leaving 11 bases between. The CDR3 loop spans 13 amino acids. Germline CDR1 is SEHNR and CDR2 is FQNEAQ (reference sequence). The CDR3 loop is CASSSALKDTQYF. CDR3 DNA sequence: TGTGCCAGCAGCTCGGCCCTTAAGGATACGCAGTATTTT.

This chain's CDR3 is CASSYQGGKNIQYF. The CDR3 DNA is TGTGCCAGCAGCTATCAGGGCGGCAAAAACATTCAGTACTTC. The chain employs TRBV6-6 and TRBJ2-4, with D perhaps TRBD1 (5 bases). This CDR3 spans 14 amino acids. Per the germline V gene, CDR1 is MNHNY and CDR2 is SVGAGI (reference sequence). Trimming removed 6 bases at V and 3 bases at J, with 12 bases between.

The chain links TRBV11-2 to TRBJ1-6, with 7 bases that match TRBD1. Germline CDR1 SGHAT, CDR2 FQNNGV. CDR3 length: 16 amino acids. J gave up 6 bases and V 2 bases, and 7 bases lay outside the gene matches. CDR3 DNA sequence: TGTGCCAGCAGCTTATACAGGGGTCTTAGTAATTCACCCCTCCACTTT. Its translation: CASSLYRGLSNSPLHF.

This sequence joins TRBV29-1 and TRBJ2-7, with 10 bases that match TRBD2. The trim removed 6 bases at V and 2 bases at J, leaving 4 bases unmatched. CDR3 length equals 13 residues. Per germline, CDR1 SQVTM and CDR2 ANQGSEA. CDR3 DNA: TGCAGCGTCGGTAGCGGGGGGACCTACGAGCAGTACTTC. Translation: CSVGSGGTYEQYF.

This clone has a handful of counts. V gene TRBV30 combines with J gene TRBJ2-2; a possible D gene is TRBD2 (6 bases). Trimming left V 1 base short and J 8 bases short, with 20 bases between. Germline CDR1 reads GTSNPN; CDR2 reads SVGIG (reference sequence). The CDR3 totals 16 residues. Here the CDR3 DNA reads TGTGCCTGGAGTGCCCCCGGGACTCCGAGTTTGGGGGAGCTGTTTTTT. Translation: CAWSAPGTPSLGELFF.

This sequence joins TRBV5-1 and TRBJ2-7, with unresolved D. Germline assignment: CDR1 SGHRS and CDR2 YFSETQ. Trimming removed 3 bases from V and 0 bases from J, with 4 bases in between. This CDR3 is built from 12 residues. CDR3: CASSSPSYEQYF. The CDR3 nucleotides are TGCGCCAGCAGCTCCCCCTCCTACGAGCAGTACTTC. The variable domain in full, completed from reference TRBV5-1 and TRBJ2-7, reads KAGVTQTPRYLIKTRGQQVTLSCSPISGHRSVSWYQQTPGQGLQFLFEYFSETQRNKGNFPGRFSGRQFSNSRSEMNVSTLELGDSALYLCASSSPSYEQYFGPGTRLTVT.

This clone was counted a few times. The chain has TRBV7-8 and TRBJ2-1, with 8 nucleotides matching TRBD2. Germline trimming cut 5 bases from V and 3 bases from J; bases unmatched to any gene: 15. CDR3 length: 18 residues. Germline CDR1 SGHVS, CDR2 FQNEAQ. The CDR3 DNA follows: TGTGCCAGCAGCCCCCACGATCGGGGACTAGAGCGCTACAATGAGCAGTTCTTC. Translating gives CASSPHDRGLERYNEQFF.

To note about this clone: The sample has other DNA sequences that encode this CDR3 too. For the CDR3, the DNA is TGTGCCACCAGCAGAGTCGGGACAGGGGGCTACGAGCAGTACTTC. As protein: CATSRVGTGGYEQYF. The chain uses TRBV15 and TRBJ2-7; 11 bases fit TRBD1. This CDR3 is built from 15 residues. CDR1 is LNHNV and CDR2 is YYDKDF in the germline V gene (reference sequence). After removal of 1 base from V and 3 bases from J, the junction contained 2 bases not matched to a gene.

The chain joins TRBV18 to TRBJ2-7; tentatively, D is TRBD2 (6 bases). The V gene lost 6 bases and the J gene lost 4 bases, with 19 bases spanning the gap. This CDR3 is built from 15 residues. Germline V lookup: CDR1 KGHSH, CDR2 LQKENI. CDR3 region: CASSQDYPWGYEQYF. The CDR3 bases are TGTGCCAGCTCTCAGGACTATCCCTGGGGATACGAGCAGTACTTC. The whole variable domain, remainder taken from reference TRBV18 and TRBJ2-7, is NAGVMQNPRHLVRRRGQEARLRCSPMKGHSHVYWYRQLPEEGLKFMVYLQKENIIDESGMPKERFSAEFPKEGPSILRIQQVVRGDSAAYFCASSQDYPWGYEQYFGPGTRLTVT.

The rearrangement uses TRBV4-1 and TRBJ1-5; D ambiguous. The CDR3 runs to 15 residues. V was clipped by 0 bases and J by 3 bases, with 9 bases between them. From germline, CDR1 is MGHRA and CDR2 YSYEKL. The CDR3 sequence is CASSQDRTFNQPQHF. CDR3 nucleotide sequence: TGCGCCAGCAGCCAAGATCGGACGTTCAATCAGCCCCAGCATTTT.

This chain links TRBV5-6 with TRBJ2-1; D is possibly TRBD1 (5 bases). CDR3 size: 14 residues. Germline V lookup: CDR1 SGHDT, CDR2 YYEEEE. V was clipped by 3 bases and J by 8 bases, with 15 bases between them. CDR3 coding DNA: TGTGCCAGCAGCTGGGTAGAAGGACACCATGAGCAGTTCTTC. Amino acid sequence: CASSWVEGHHEQFF.

The J gene is TRBJ1-1, the V gene TRBV7-9, with a possible D match to TRBD1 (6 bases). The V gene lost 5 bases and the J gene lost 4 bases, with 17 bases spanning the gap. Germline V gene lookup returns CDR1 SEHNR and CDR2 FQNEAQ (reference sequence). This CDR3 contains 15 residues. CDR3 in DNA: TGTGCCAGCAGCCTGGACAGTGGAGCGAGCACTGAAGCTTTCTTT. Amino acid sequence: CASSLDSGASTEAFF.

The chain combines TRBV27 with TRBJ2-7, with a tentative D call TRBD2 (6 bases). CDR3 size: 13 residues. V was shortened by 3 bases and J by 3 bases, with 9 bases between the two germline ends. CDR1 and CDR2 (germline): MNHEY, SMNVEV (reference sequence). Here the CDR3 DNA reads TGTGCCAGCAGTTTCGGGGGAAACTACGAGCAGTACTTC. It encodes CASSFGGNYEQYF.

This clone showed up just once. CDR3 sequence (DNA): TGTGCCAGCAGCGTGATGCCTAGCGAGCATGAGCAGTTCTTC. It codes for CASSVMPSEHEQFF. This chain connects TRBV9 to TRBJ2-1; TRBD2 might be the D (6 bases). Germline V gives CDR1 SGDLS, CDR2 YYNGEE. Trimming cost V 2 bases and J 8 bases, with 14 bases left between them. This CDR3 is 14 amino acids long. The complete variable domain, with remaining parts taken from reference TRBV9 and TRBJ2-1, reads DSGVTQTPKHLITATGQRVTLRCSPRSGDLSVYWYQQSLDQGLQFLIQYYNGEERAKGNILERFSAQQFPDLHSELNLSSLELGDSALYFCASSVMPSEHEQFFGPGTRLTVL.

This clone was seen a single time. V is TRBV18 and J is TRBJ2-2; weak D call: TRBD2 (5 bases). This CDR3 comprises 17 residues. V shed 0 bases and J shed 7 bases, with 18 bases lying between them. CDR1 is KGHSH and CDR2 is LQKENI in the germline V gene. CDR3 coding DNA: TGTGCCAGCTCACCACCGGTGTCGACTATCGTCGACGGGGAGCTGTTTTTT. It is translated as CASSPPVSTIVDGELFF.